This T cell receptor (beta chain) was retrieved from a study of OX40 agonist ivuxolimab in advanced cancers. Measured with immunoSEQ multiplex PCR; TCRdb has only the in-frame clones, and not every one. The sample consists of roughly 16,000 clones, 86% of them appearing once. V dropped 8 bases and J dropped 6 bases, with 14 bases sitting between them. Germline V gene lookup returns CDR1 ENHRY and CDR2 SYGVKD. This CDR3 is 14 amino acids long. V and J are TRBV10-3 and TRBJ1-6; the D is unclear. The sample consisted of CD4+ or CD8+ T cells sorted from blood, taken in a trial of the OX40 agonist ivuxolimab. The receptor's source is an adult with an advanced solid tumor such as melanoma, head and neck, liver or kidney cancer. CDR3 sequence reads: CAIGEPERNSPLHF. CDR3 DNA: TGTGCCATCGGAGAGCCAGAACGTAATTCACCCCTCCACTTT.